This T cell receptor beta chain was found in a study of T cells in Graves' hyperthyroidism and ophthalmopathy. For this clonotype: Relative to the germline gene, one junction end is altered; a read error may explain this.

A NOSPECS grade of at least 4, a Clinical Activity Score of at least 3 and duration under 3 months were recorded in ophthalmopathy patients. Exclusion criteria comprised uncontrolled infection, other autoimmune disease, pregnancy or lactation. Used for diagnoses were clinical symptoms, serum thyroxine and TRAb, thyroid ultrasound and orbital computed tomography. Amplified TCR beta CDR3 regions came from RNA transcripts. During a first-round RT-PCR of the TCR CDR3, the HTBI primer set was used. TCRdb fed the multiplex PCR reads into MiXCR, producing one record per CDR3 protein. This table has approximately 620,000 distinct CDR3 sequences, roughly 15% appearing once. The CDR3 is 12 residues long. The germline gives CDR1 MNHNS, CDR2 SASEGT.

The chain couples TRBV6-1 to TRBJ1-1, with a weak D call TRBD1 (6 bases). Sequencing was done on a sample of blood. This clonotype originated in a woman between 40 and 55 years old with Graves' ophthalmopathy. CDR3 DNA sequence: TGTGCCAGTACAGGGCCGGGCACTAAAGCTTTCTTT. Protein product: CASTGPGTKAFF.